This T cell receptor (beta chain) was sequenced during a study of patients and donors after allogeneic stem cell transplantation. Germline loops: CDR1 LGHNA, CDR2 YNFKEQ. The CDR3 extends over 13 amino acids. V lost 5 bases to trimming and J lost 6 bases, with 13 bases between them. One entry per CDR3 protein, called by TCRdb with MiXCR from the RT-PCR reads. Among 150,000 to 200,000 distinct CDR3 sequences listed, about 32% were seen once. The sequencing input was blood, either unsorted or a sorted T cell fraction (not recorded which). The receptor was derived from a human donor who was either an allogeneic HSCT recipient or a stem cell or donor lymphocyte infusion donor (not recorded which). It is not recorded whose cells these are; they may come from a transplant donor. The rearrangement links TRBV4-2 to TRBJ2-5, with D possibly matching TRBD2 (6 bases). The CDR3 reads CASSSGDRKTQYF. The CDR3 bases are TGTGCCAGCAGCTCGGGGGATAGGAAGACCCAGTACTTC.